This T cell receptor (beta chain) was recorded in a study of blood T cells in healthy people across ages. Regarding this clonotype: Antigen: not known.

Together with a sample-barcoded 5' primer, a J-beta primer mix was included in a second PCR lasting about 7 to 11 cycles. TCRdb ran MiXCR on the 5' RACE reads and lists one entry per CDR3 protein. Of about 800,000 distinct CDR3 sequences listed, around half are singletons. Germline CDR1 and CDR2: DFQATT and SNEGSKA (reference sequence). The CDR3 loop spans 15 amino acids. The ends were cut back, 0 bases at V and 0 bases at J, with 9 bases in the middle. The donors, all healthy, were Caucasians living in Russia, aged about 6 to 90. Study outcomes and limitations: It was not known whether donors were CMV positive (a possible confounder of expanded clonotype changes). When one million T cells were used, diversity estimates were thought to be underestimates.

The sequence was obtained from an elderly man in good health. The V gene is TRBV20-1, the J gene TRBJ2-1, with D perhaps given as TRBD1 or TRBD2 (5 bases each). Sequencing used blood. This CDR3 reads CSARDKGSSYNEQFF. The CDR3 nucleotides are TGCAGTGCTAGAGATAAGGGGAGCTCCTACAATGAGCAGTTCTTC.